The 22 T cell receptor beta chains listed next were all sequenced from one sample in a study of T cell repertoires in cytomegalovirus infection. TCRdb re-called the reads through MiXCR, storing one row per CDR3 protein. The data hold nearly 650,000 distinct CDR3 sequences, with approximately 24% observed a single time. The sequencing input was CD8+ T cells from PBMCs. These receptors originate from a human donor in good health (CMV status not recorded). Some clones in this sample may be carry-over from other donors' samples.

This clonotype was observed once. The rearrangement uses TRBV13 and TRBJ1-6; D uncertain. This CDR3 is 16 amino acids long. Germline V gives CDR1 PRHDT, CDR2 FYEKMQ (reference sequence). The germline V and J ends were trimmed by 5 bases and 1 base, with 12 bases remaining between them. CDR3 sequence (DNA): TGTGCCAGCAGCGAGACTGCTACTTCCTATAATTCACCCCTCCACTTT. Residues: CASSETATSYNSPLHF.

This clonotype occurred many times. The chain links TRBV7-9 to TRBJ1-2; 7 nucleotides line up with TRBD1. Germline V CDR1 and CDR2: SEHNR, FQNEAQ (reference sequence). The CDR3 sequence is 13 residues long. J was trimmed by 5 bases and V by 5 bases; bases with no gene match: 5. CDR3 loop: CASSPTGRYGYTF. The DNA of the CDR3 is TGTGCCAGCAGCCCGACAGGGCGGTATGGCTACACCTTC.

In this sample, this clonotype turned up a few times. This sequence joins TRBV4-2 and TRBJ1-2; no clear D. The length of the CDR3 is 15 residues. Germline V gives CDR1 LGHNA, CDR2 YNFKEQ. V was cut by 3 bases and J by 1 base, with 12 bases left in between. In DNA, the CDR3 is TGTGCCAGCAGCCAGGATGAAATCTATAACTATGGCTACACCTTC. This gives the protein CASSQDEIYNYGYTF.

The gene calls are TRBV20-1 and TRBJ2-7, with no clear D. Trimming cost V 0 bases and J 2 bases, with 8 bases left between them. The germline V gene has CDR1 DFQATT and CDR2 SNEGSKA (reference sequence). This CDR3 is built from 13 residues. CDR3 loop: CSARDIQTYEQYV. CDR3 DNA sequence: TGCAGTGCTAGAGATATACAGACCTACGAGCAGTACGTC.

The chain links TRBV29-1 to TRBJ2-7; D is perhaps TRBD2 (5 bases). The CDR3 totals 15 residues. Germline loops: CDR1 SQVTM, CDR2 ANQGSEA. V shed 0 bases and J shed 6 bases, with 18 bases lying between them. As DNA, the CDR3 is TGCAGCGTTGAAGATGCACGGGAAGTGGTGGCCGAGCAGTACTTC. Its translation is CSVEDAREVVAEQYF.

As concerns this clonotype: The junction departs from the called germline gene at one end, perhaps through a read error. This CDR3 reads CVSSWGPYNEQFF. DNA of the CDR3: TGTGTCAGCAGCTGGGGACCCTACAATGAGCAGTTCTTC. V and J are TRBV6-5 and TRBJ2-1; D is perhaps TRBD1 or TRBD2 (5 bases each). Germline lookup yields CDR1 MNHEY and CDR2 SVGAGI. The CDR3 has 13 amino acids.

The genes are TRBV7-9 and TRBJ2-1; D possibly uses TRBD1 or TRBD2 (5 bases each). Trimming shortened V by 1 base and J by 7 bases, and 14 bases separated the two germline ends. Per the germline V gene, CDR1 is SEHNR and CDR2 is FQNEAQ (reference sequence). This CDR3 has 15 amino acids. Here the CDR3 DNA reads TGTGCCAGCAGCTTAGGGGCAGGGACCCGGAATGAGCAGTTCTTC. It codes for CASSLGAGTRNEQFF. Variable domain in full (rest from reference TRBV7-9 and TRBJ2-1): DTGVSQNPRHKITKRGQNVTFRCDPISEHNRLYWYRQTLGQGPEFLTYFQNEAQLEKSRLLSDRFSAERPKGSFSTLEIQRTEQGDSAMYLCASSLGAGTRNEQFFGPGTRLTVL.

Note on this clonotype: A much larger clone is a single base away; this may be a read error. The rearrangement links TRBV7-2 to TRBJ1-1, with D perhaps TRBD1 (5 bases). The CDR3 spans 15 residues. Trimming took 4 bases from V and 5 from J, leaving 17 bases between them. Germline V gene data show CDR1 as SGHTA and CDR2 as FQGNSA. The CDR3 here is CASSSGGGGATEAFF. In DNA, the CDR3 is TGTGCCAGCAGCTCCGGTGGGGGGGGTGCTACTGAAGCTTTCTTT.

The chain is built from TRBV20-1 and TRBJ2-7; TRBD2 aligns across 8 bases. CDR3 length equals 16 residues. The germline gives CDR1 DFQATT, CDR2 SNEGSKA (reference sequence). V shed 0 bases and J 2 bases; nucleotides not matched to a gene: 9. The CDR3 nucleotides read TGCAGTGCTAGAGATCCAGCGGGAGCCCGGACCTACGAGCAGTACTTC. It translates to CSARDPAGARTYEQYF.

This clonotype was found many times. Its ends do not fully match the called genes, so a read error is possible. This chain links TRBV5-1 with TRBJ1-1; D call uncertain. Germline CDR1 is SGHRS and CDR2 is YFSETQ. There are 13 residues in the CDR3. CDR3 loop: CASSLAGYTEAFF. CDR3 DNA sequence: TGTGCCAGCAGCTTAGCGGGGTACACTGAAGCTTTCTTT.

This clonotype was recorded a few times. The gene calls are TRBV20-1 and TRBJ2-1; D perhaps matches TRBD2 (7 bases). The CDR3 consists of 15 residues. The germline V gene encodes CDR1 DFQATT and CDR2 SNEGSKA (reference sequence). V was shortened by 1 base and J by 8 bases, with 18 bases between the two germline ends. The chain's CDR3 is CSARVNGGPGYEQFF. Here the CDR3 DNA reads TGCAGTGCTAGAGTTAACGGGGGGCCTGGGTATGAGCAGTTCTTC.

This sequence joins TRBV7-6 and TRBJ2-2, with a weak D call TRBD1 (6 bases). Trimming pared 4 bases from V and 1 base from J, leaving 16 bases between. This CDR3 has 17 residues. Germline V gives CDR1 SGHVS, CDR2 FNYEAQ. CDR3 nucleotides: TGTGCCAGCAGCTACCCGAAGGAAGGGGGGAACACCGGGGAGCTGTTTTTT. Protein sequence: CASSYPKEGGNTGELFF. Full variable domain (remainder filled in from reference TRBV7-6 and TRBJ2-2): GAGVSQSPRYKVTKRGQDVALRCDPISGHVSLYWYRQALGQGPEFLTYFNYEAQQDKSGLPNDRFSAERPEGSISTLTIQRTEQRDSAMYRCASSYPKEGGNTGELFFGEGSRLTVL.

The rearrangement joins TRBV20-1 to TRBJ1-4, with a weak D call TRBD1 (5 bases). Trimming took off 5 bases at V and 5 bases at J, with 18 bases between the two ends. The length of the CDR3 is 15 residues. Per germline, CDR1 DFQATT and CDR2 SNEGSKA (reference sequence). DNA of the CDR3: TGCAGTGCTCGCGGGACCACCCACGCGAATGAAAAACTGTTTTTT. This codes for CSARGTTHANEKLFF.

This clonotype occurred many times. Here the CDR3 reads CASRSAGGRETQYF. The CDR3 coding sequence is TGTGCCAGCAGGTCCGCGGGGGGCCGGGAGACCCAGTACTTC. This chain connects TRBV6-9 to TRBJ2-5; 8 bases align to TRBD2. There are 14 residues in the CDR3. V trimming: 6 bases; J trimming: 5 bases; junction bases outside the gene matches: 8. Germline V gene data show CDR1 as MNHGY and CDR2 as SVAAGI.

This rearrangement joins TRBV13 to TRBJ1-1; D unclear. Germline V lookup: CDR1 PRHDT, CDR2 FYEKMQ (reference sequence). This CDR3 comprises 14 residues. The V end lost 5 bases, the J end lost 11 bases, and 21 bases lay between the germline ends. The CDR3 nucleotides are TGTGCCAGCAGCCCACGTGGGTTCCTAATGGAGGCTTTCTTT. Translating gives CASSPRGFLMEAFF.

The rearrangement links TRBV2 to TRBJ2-3; TRBD2 matches at 11 bases. The germline V gene has CDR1 SNHLY and CDR2 FYNNEI. The CDR3 totals 12 residues. V shed 10 bases and J 7 bases; nucleotides not matched to a gene: 4. CDR3 bases: TGTGCCACCGGGACTAGCGGCTATACGCAGTATTTT. Amino acids: CATGTSGYTQYF.

This chain links TRBV5-1 with TRBJ2-7, with 8 bases matching TRBD1. Trimming took 3 bases from V and 1 from J; bases not matched to a gene: 3. Germline values: CDR1 SGHRS, CDR2 YFSETQ. The CDR3 is 14 residues long. CDR3 region: CASSWTGNSYEQYF. CDR3 nucleotide sequence: TGCGCCAGCAGCTGGACAGGGAATTCCTACGAGCAGTACTTC.

This clonotype has a handful of counts. V gene TRBV29-1 combines with J gene TRBJ2-2; possibly TRBD1 for D (5 bases). The germline V gene has CDR1 SQVTM and CDR2 ANQGSEA. This CDR3 is built from 15 residues. Trimming cost V 2 bases and J 5 bases, with 15 bases left between them. DNA of the CDR3: TGCAGCGTTGAAACGCAGGGCATGATGACCGGGGAGCTGTTTTTT. Amino acid sequence: CSVETQGMMTGELFF.

This clonotype was seen a single time. A much bigger clone sits one base away, suggesting this may be a read error. It is unclear where the CDR3 begins or ends on the DNA, so no DNA is shown, and the CDR3 is as TCRdb lists it. The chain recombines TRBV12-3 or TRBV12-4 with TRBJ1-2. The CDR3 extends over 12 residues, inclusive of both ends. CDR3 residues: CASSTSLYGYTF.

This clonotype has a count of ten or more. The rearrangement uses TRBV7-2 and TRBJ1-2; 9 nucleotides align to TRBD1. The CDR3 runs to 15 residues. CDR1 and CDR2 from the germline V gene are SGHTA and FQGNSA. The junction had 7 bases not matched to a gene; V was cut back by 5 bases and J by 3 bases. The CDR3 region is CASSLGQGPHYGYTF. CDR3 bases: TGTGCCAGCAGCCTGGGACAGGGCCCTCACTATGGCTACACCTTC.

In its sample, this clonotype was seen many times. V usage is TRBV20-1 and J usage is TRBJ1-2; 8 bases agree with TRBD1. V lost 2 bases and J lost 5; bases outside the gene matches: 7. The germline V gene encodes CDR1 DFQATT and CDR2 SNEGSKA (reference sequence). CDR3 length equals 14 residues. The CDR3 here is CSARRTGQGYGYTF. CDR3 sequence (DNA): TGCAGTGCTAGACGTACTGGACAGGGTTATGGCTACACCTTC.

This clonotype was picked up a small number of times. The gene calls are TRBV6-2 or TRBV6-3 and TRBJ1-6; 9 nucleotides line up with TRBD1. The junction had 11 bases not matched to a gene; V was cut back by 6 bases and J by 5 bases. Per the germline V gene, CDR1 is MNHEY and CDR2 is SVGEGT. CDR3 length equals 17 residues. The CDR3 loop is CASSLSGTGSHNSPLHF. The CDR3 nucleotides read TGTGCCAGCAGCCTCTCCGGGACAGGGTCCCATAATTCACCCCTCCACTTT.